This entry concerns a single T cell receptor beta chain. This record comes from a study of lymphopenia after photon versus proton radiotherapy. TCRdb's copy holds only in-frame clones and misses some; the assay was immunoSEQ multiplex PCR. The data contain tens of thousands of clones, approximately 86% of them singletons. This CDR3 has 15 residues. Germline lookup yields CDR1 GTSNPN and CDR2 SVGIG (reference sequence). Trimming took 2 bases from V and 1 from J, leaving 13 bases between them. The TCR was taken from a woman in her 70s with pancreatic cancer. Some clones in this sample may be carry-over from other donors' samples. The chain combines TRBV30 with TRBJ2-3; D gene ambiguous. The sample consisted of peripheral blood, taken from a patient treated with proton-based radiotherapy. The CDR3 DNA reads TGTGCCTGGAGTTTAGCTCCCCGGGGCACAGATACGCAGTATTTT. Its protein product is CAWSLAPRGTDTQYF.